The subject of this entry is one T cell receptor beta chain. Its antigen has not been determined. No base quality information exists; no much larger clone differs at one position. Reads for this sample came from an Illumina NovaSeq 6000. TCRalpha and TCRbeta cDNA libraries were constructed by 5'RACE with constant-segment primers, with sample barcodes and unique molecular identifiers being introduced. RNA was extracted from every sample with Trizol reagent. Library amplification was performed in two PCR steps, and a second sample barcode and Illumina TruSeq adapters were introduced in the second step. The libraries were sequenced on an Illumina NovaSeq using 2 x 150 bp paired-end reads. On the authors' methods: Reads were demultiplexed and collapsed into UMI-guided consensus sequences with migec v1.2.7. Using mixcr v2.1.11, the UMI consensuses were aligned to TRA and TRB V and J templates and assembled into clonotypes. A clonotype was counted as expanded or contracted only when both edgeR and NoisET called the clonotype significant, with the noise models trained on biological replicates. For edgeR calls, a false discovery rate-adjusted p below 0.01 and a log2 fold-change threshold of 1 were applied. PCA with hierarchical clustering of max-normalized trajectories of the 1000 most abundant clonotypes was used as exploratory dynamics analysis. The CD4 or CD8 phenotype of responding clones was assigned using the separately sequenced CD4+ and CD8+ repertoires. TCRdb's own reprocessing of the public reads used fastp at Q25 and MiXCR and kept productive beta chains. For every CDR3 protein sequence, its rows merge into one entry that carries the most common genes and DNA. TCRdb assigned the V and J calls; the authors' analysis was not used. Present in this sample are about 250,000 distinct CDR3 sequences, roughly 18% of which were seen just once. The ten top clones hold 20% to 25% of the sample.

This record comes from a study of T-cell memory formation after mild COVID-19 (dated by TCRdb to the early 2020s). About the study as a whole: TCR sequence clusters from the two donors were found to be largely donor specific. T-cell clones expanding and contracting after mild COVID-19 in two donors were tracked by longitudinal TCRalpha and TCRbeta repertoire sequencing. Two young, previously healthy adult volunteers made up the cohort, one male and one female. The paper as a whole reports these results and caveats: Contracting CD4+ clones turned up mainly in the CM and EM memory subsets, whereas EMRA was where CD8+ clones were enriched. Whether the second-wave clones peaking on day 37 were SARS-CoV-2 specific was not confirmed. Some responding clones were found in pre-infection memory, which suggests that pre-existing cross-reactive memory T cells took part in the SARS-CoV-2 response. Clones that contracted from day 15 to 85 showed balanced CD4/CD8 phenotypes, whereas a second wave of clones that expanded from day 15 to 37 leaned towards CD4+. Only a couple of mild cases were covered in the study, and larger cohorts including severe cases with pre-infection samples were considered necessary.

Ficoll-Paque density gradient centrifugation was used to isolate PBMCs. Clipping removes 6 bases from V and 7 bases from J, with 11 as the unmatched junction base count. The CDR3, cysteine through phenylalanine, is 14 amino acids long. Of the read, only the CDR3 DNA is kept; its 42 bases are in frame from base 1. This clonotype originated in a young man who had mild COVID-19 (a few samples of this study predate the infection). The sample titles of this study are shuffled in the database, so cell type and time point are left out; the donor was told from shared clones. Recombination linked TRBV12-3 or TRBV12-4 to TRBJ2-7; 8 central nucleotides agree with TRBD2. Sequencing was performed on PBMCs or a T cell subset sorted from them (not recorded which). At the DNA level, the sequence is TGTGCCAGCAGAATAGCGGGACCGAGAATTGAGCAGTACTTC. It translates to CASRIAGPRIEQYF.